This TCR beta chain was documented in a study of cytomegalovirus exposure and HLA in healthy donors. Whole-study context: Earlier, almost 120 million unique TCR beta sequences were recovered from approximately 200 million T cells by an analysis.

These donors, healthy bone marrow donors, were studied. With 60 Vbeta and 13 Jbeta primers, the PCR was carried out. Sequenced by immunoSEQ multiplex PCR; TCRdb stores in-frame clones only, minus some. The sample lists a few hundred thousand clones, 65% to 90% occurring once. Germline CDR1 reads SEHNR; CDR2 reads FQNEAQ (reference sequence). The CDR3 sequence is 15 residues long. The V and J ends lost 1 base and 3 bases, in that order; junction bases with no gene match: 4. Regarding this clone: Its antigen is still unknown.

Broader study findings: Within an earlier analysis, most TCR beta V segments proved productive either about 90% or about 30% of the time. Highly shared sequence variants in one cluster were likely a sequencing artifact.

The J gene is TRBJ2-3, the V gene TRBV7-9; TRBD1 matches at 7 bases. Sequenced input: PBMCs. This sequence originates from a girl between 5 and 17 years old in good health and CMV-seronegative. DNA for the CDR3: TGTGCCAGCAGCTTAGAGACAGGGTGGACAGATACGCAGTATTTT. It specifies CASSLETGWTDTQYF.